The 21 T cell receptor beta chains below all came from one sample that was sequenced in a study of blood T cell repertoires in COVID-19. Profiled with immunoSEQ multiplex PCR; TCRdb holds only in-frame clones, not every one. The data contain approximately 140,000 clones, around 84% of them singletons. Sequencing used PBMCs or T cells enriched from blood (not recorded which). All receptors derive from a woman in her forties or fifties who had been exposed to COVID-19.

This chain links TRBV19 with TRBJ1-5; the match to TRBD1 covers 9 bases. V trimming: 5 bases; J trimming: 0 bases; junction bases outside the gene matches: 17. CDR3 length: 20 residues. The germline CDR1 and CDR2 sequences are LNHDA and SQIVND (reference sequence). CDR3 amino acids: CASSSTGQGRGGYSNQPQHF. The CDR3, as DNA: TGTGCCAGTAGTTCCACGGGACAGGGCCGAGGGGGATATAGCAATCAGCCCCAGCATTTT.

This chain joins TRBV5-6 and TRBJ1-5, with a possible D match to TRBD1 (5 bases). Germline CDR1 and CDR2: SGHDT and YYEEEE. V was shortened by 0 bases and J by 7 bases, with 11 bases between the two germline ends. This CDR3 spans 14 amino acids. CDR3 DNA sequence: TGTGCCAGCAGCTTGGCCGGGGGTTACCAGCCCCAGCATTTT. Translation: CASSLAGGYQPQHF.

CDR3 coding DNA: TGTGCCAGCAGCTCGCGTAGCGGGAGGGCCAATGAGCAGTTCTTC. Translating gives CASSSRSGRANEQFF. J is TRBJ2-1 and V is TRBV7-2; 11 nucleotides align to TRBD2. Germline V lookup: CDR1 SGHTA, CDR2 FQGNSA. After removal of 4 bases from V and 6 bases from J, the junction contained 5 bases not matched to a gene. This CDR3 comprises 15 residues.

This clone was recorded once. The rearrangement uses TRBV6-6 and TRBJ2-2; D is unclear. The CDR3 consists of 15 residues. V was cut by 3 bases and J by 1 base, with 9 bases left in between. Germline CDR1 MNHNY, CDR2 SVGAGI (reference sequence). The CDR3 protein is CASSYPVGNTGELFF. CDR3 nucleotides: TGTGCCAGCAGTTATCCCGTCGGGAACACCGGGGAGCTGTTTTTT.

The V call is TRBV18, the J call TRBJ2-2, with D tentatively TRBD1 (6 bases). This CDR3 region has 14 residues. The V end lost 5 bases, the J end lost 6 bases, and 13 bases lay between the germline ends. The germline CDR1 and CDR2 sequences are KGHSH and LQKENI. CDR3 sequence (DNA): TGTGCCAGCTCAGCCGGGACATTATCCGGGGAGCTGTTTTTT. It codes for CASSAGTLSGELFF.

The chain recombines TRBV4-3 with TRBJ2-4, with D possibly TRBD1 on 5 matching bases. Germline-derived CDR1 and CDR2 are LGHNA and YSLEER. V shed 1 base and J shed 6 bases, with 10 bases lying between them. The length of the CDR3 is 14 residues. The DNA for the CDR3 is TGCGCCAGCAGCCAAGGGCTACAGGCAAACATTCAGTACTTC. Its protein product is CASSQGLQANIQYF.

This chain links TRBV6-1 with TRBJ1-5, with D tentatively TRBD1 (5 bases). The CDR3 runs 11 residues. Germline loops: CDR1 MNHNS, CDR2 SASEGT. The V end lost 2 bases, the J end lost 12 bases, and 8 bases lay between the germline ends. The CDR3 loop is CASSEPGLQHF. CDR3 nucleotide sequence: TGTGCCAGCAGTGAACCAGGGCTCCAGCATTTT.

The chain combines TRBV7-2 with TRBJ2-7; TRBD2 matches 7 bases. CDR1 and CDR2 from the germline V gene are SGHTA and FQGNSA. This CDR3 region has 16 residues. Losses at the gene ends were 2 bases for V and 1 base for J; bases not matched to a gene: 8. CDR3 region: CASSLSLAAISYEQYF. CDR3 in DNA: TGTGCCAGCAGCTTATCCCTAGCGGCTATTTCCTACGAGCAGTACTTC.

The V gene is TRBV3-1 (or the pseudogene TRBV3-2), the J gene TRBJ2-7; 7 nucleotides line up with TRBD2. Per the germline V gene, CDR1 is LGHDT and CDR2 is YNNKEL (reference sequence). V trimming: 0 bases; J trimming: 5 bases; junction bases outside the gene matches: 10. There are 16 residues in the CDR3. The CDR3 nucleotides read TGTGCCAGCAGCCAAGATAGTGCCGGGAGGATCCACGAGCAGTACTTC. Protein product: CASSQDSAGRIHEQYF.

This clone was seen a handful of times. The rearrangement uses TRBV20-1 and TRBJ2-5; D gene ambiguous. The germline V gene has CDR1 DFQATT and CDR2 SNEGSKA (reference sequence). This CDR3 spans 11 amino acids. V was cut by 3 bases and J by 5 bases, with 7 bases left in between. The CDR3 loop is CSASRSETQYF. CDR3 sequence (DNA): TGCAGTGCTAGCCGTTCCGAGACCCAGTACTTC.

The rearrangement links TRBV19 to TRBJ2-6, with 7 nucleotides matching TRBD1. The junction had 13 bases not matched to a gene; V was cut back by 4 bases and J by 4 bases. CDR3 length: 18 residues. Germline-derived CDR1 and CDR2 are LNHDA and SQIVND (reference sequence). This chain's CDR3 is CASSTRNRGRAGANVLTF. CDR3 nucleotides: TGTGCCAGTAGTACACGGAACAGGGGCCGAGCCGGGGCCAACGTCCTGACTTTC.

The V gene is TRBV11-2, the J gene TRBJ2-1; tentative D call: TRBD2 (5 bases). The CDR3 sequence is 15 residues long. Germline-derived CDR1 and CDR2 are SGHAT and FQNNGV. Trimming pared 5 bases from V and 9 bases from J, leaving 20 bases between. As DNA, the CDR3 is TGTGCCAGCAGCCCCCAGGTAGCGACCCCTCGTGAGCAGTTCTTC. It codes for CASSPQVATPREQFF.

The chain carries TRBV24-1 and TRBJ1-1, with 11 bases fitting TRBD1. V lost 3 bases to trimming and J lost 4 bases; unmatched junction nucleotides: 15. The CDR3 covers 19 residues. Germline CDR1 KGHDR, CDR2 SFDVKD. CDR3 in amino acids: CATSDPGTGGMVGTTEAFF. Here the CDR3 DNA reads TGTGCCACCAGTGATCCCGGGACAGGGGGGATGGTGGGGACCACTGAAGCTTTCTTT.

The J gene is TRBJ2-7, the V gene TRBV5-4, with D possibly TRBD1 on 6 matching bases. V was pared by 3 bases and J by 2 bases, with 21 bases between. From germline, CDR1 is SGHNT and CDR2 YYREEE (reference sequence). The CDR3 has 17 amino acids. CDR3 DNA sequence: TGTGCCAGCAGCTGGGGGACCGGGACACGAACCCCCTACGAGCAGTACTTC. Encoded protein: CASSWGTGTRTPYEQYF.

V is TRBV20-1 and J is TRBJ1-1; tentatively, D is TRBD1 (5 bases). The CDR3 extends over 15 amino acids. Germline V gene data show CDR1 as DFQATT and CDR2 as SNEGSKA (reference sequence). With 3 bases removed from V and 2 bases from J, the gap between germline ends came to 16 bases. This chain's CDR3 is CSASSHFTGNTEAFF. For the CDR3, the DNA is TGCAGTGCTAGTTCTCATTTCACAGGCAACACTGAAGCTTTCTTT.

This chain joins TRBV12-3 or TRBV12-4 and TRBJ1-2; 7 bases agree with TRBD1. V lost 7 bases and J lost 4; bases outside the gene matches: 6. The CDR3 totals 13 residues. CDR3 nucleotides: TGTGCCAGCACCCCGGGACAGTCCTATGGCTACACCTTC. Translation: CASTPGQSYGYTF.

This chain connects TRBV15 to TRBJ1-2; 11 bases map to TRBD1. This CDR3 comprises 17 residues. The ends lost 2 bases at V and 5 bases at J; junction bases unmatched: 10. Looked up from germline, CDR1 is LNHNV and CDR2 is YYDKDF (reference sequence). The CDR3 nucleotides are TGTGCCACCAGCAGAACACTGGGACAGGGGGTTGGGTATGGCTACACCTTC. Its protein product is CATSRTLGQGVGYGYTF.

The J gene is TRBJ2-3, the V gene TRBV7-2, with 9 positions matching TRBD2. The V gene end was trimmed by 2 bases and the J gene end by 2 bases; junction bases not matched to a gene: 14. Germline lookup yields CDR1 SGHTA and CDR2 FQGNSA. The length of the CDR3 is 19 residues. The CDR3: CASSLRSTSGNLNTDTQYF. The CDR3 bases are TGTGCCAGCAGCTTAAGGTCGACTAGCGGTAACCTCAACACAGATACGCAGTATTTT.

V usage is TRBV21-1 and J usage is TRBJ1-5. TRBV21-1 is noted as a pseudogene. The CDR3 consists of 14 residues. The CDR3 region has the DNA TGTGCCAGCATCAGTACGGGTGGCAATCAGCCCCAGCATTTT. Protein sequence: CASISTGGNQPQHF.

The chain joins TRBV6-2 or TRBV6-3 to TRBJ1-5; 7 bases are a match to TRBD1. Germline loops: CDR1 MNHEY, CDR2 SVGEGT. This CDR3 region has 15 residues. V dropped 4 bases and J dropped 5; count of bases not matched to a gene: 8. The CDR3, as DNA: TGTGCCAGCAGTTTTGGAGACAGGGAGTATCAGCCCCAGCATTTT. Amino acid sequence: CASSFGDREYQPQHF.

Comments on this clone: A junction boundary mismatches the germline segment, possibly from a read error. The V and J genes are TRBV7-7 and TRBJ2-5; TRBD2 matches at 7 bases. CDR3 length: 13 amino acids. Germline V gene lookup returns CDR1 SSHAT and CDR2 FNYEAQ (reference sequence). CDR3 DNA: TGTGCTAGCAGCTGGGGGGGATTGGAGACCCAGTACTTC. Amino acid sequence: CASSWGGLETQYF.